This T cell receptor (beta chain) appears in the sequencing data of a study of shared clonotypes between healthy human individuals. Whole-study findings and limits: The genetic and exposure-history diversity represented was limited by few donors.

Comments on this clone: Its antigen is unknown.

Germline V gene sequence: CDR1 SGHTA, CDR2 FQGTGA. The junction had 2 bases not matched to a gene; V was cut back by 3 bases and J by 10 bases. This CDR3 is built from 12 residues. Sequenced by immunoSEQ multiplex PCR; TCRdb stores in-frame clones only, minus some. The data show 180,000 or so clones, 85% to 95% seen once. The rearrangement joins TRBV7-3 to TRBJ1-1; TRBD1 agrees at 10 bases. The TCR was taken from a young woman in good health. Sequencing used naive CD4+ T cells sorted from blood. Subset meaning: CD45RA+ positively selected. The CDR3 nucleotides read TGTGCCAGCAGCTTGACAGGGGGCCCAGCTTTCTTT. It yields the protein CASSLTGGPAFF. The whole variable domain, remainder taken from reference TRBV7-3 and TRBJ1-1, is GAGVSQTPSNKVTEKGKYVELRCDPISGHTALYWYRQSLGQGPEFLIYFQGTGAADDSGLPNDRFFAVRPEGSVSTLKIQRTERGDSAVYLCASSLTGGPAFFGQGTRLTVV.